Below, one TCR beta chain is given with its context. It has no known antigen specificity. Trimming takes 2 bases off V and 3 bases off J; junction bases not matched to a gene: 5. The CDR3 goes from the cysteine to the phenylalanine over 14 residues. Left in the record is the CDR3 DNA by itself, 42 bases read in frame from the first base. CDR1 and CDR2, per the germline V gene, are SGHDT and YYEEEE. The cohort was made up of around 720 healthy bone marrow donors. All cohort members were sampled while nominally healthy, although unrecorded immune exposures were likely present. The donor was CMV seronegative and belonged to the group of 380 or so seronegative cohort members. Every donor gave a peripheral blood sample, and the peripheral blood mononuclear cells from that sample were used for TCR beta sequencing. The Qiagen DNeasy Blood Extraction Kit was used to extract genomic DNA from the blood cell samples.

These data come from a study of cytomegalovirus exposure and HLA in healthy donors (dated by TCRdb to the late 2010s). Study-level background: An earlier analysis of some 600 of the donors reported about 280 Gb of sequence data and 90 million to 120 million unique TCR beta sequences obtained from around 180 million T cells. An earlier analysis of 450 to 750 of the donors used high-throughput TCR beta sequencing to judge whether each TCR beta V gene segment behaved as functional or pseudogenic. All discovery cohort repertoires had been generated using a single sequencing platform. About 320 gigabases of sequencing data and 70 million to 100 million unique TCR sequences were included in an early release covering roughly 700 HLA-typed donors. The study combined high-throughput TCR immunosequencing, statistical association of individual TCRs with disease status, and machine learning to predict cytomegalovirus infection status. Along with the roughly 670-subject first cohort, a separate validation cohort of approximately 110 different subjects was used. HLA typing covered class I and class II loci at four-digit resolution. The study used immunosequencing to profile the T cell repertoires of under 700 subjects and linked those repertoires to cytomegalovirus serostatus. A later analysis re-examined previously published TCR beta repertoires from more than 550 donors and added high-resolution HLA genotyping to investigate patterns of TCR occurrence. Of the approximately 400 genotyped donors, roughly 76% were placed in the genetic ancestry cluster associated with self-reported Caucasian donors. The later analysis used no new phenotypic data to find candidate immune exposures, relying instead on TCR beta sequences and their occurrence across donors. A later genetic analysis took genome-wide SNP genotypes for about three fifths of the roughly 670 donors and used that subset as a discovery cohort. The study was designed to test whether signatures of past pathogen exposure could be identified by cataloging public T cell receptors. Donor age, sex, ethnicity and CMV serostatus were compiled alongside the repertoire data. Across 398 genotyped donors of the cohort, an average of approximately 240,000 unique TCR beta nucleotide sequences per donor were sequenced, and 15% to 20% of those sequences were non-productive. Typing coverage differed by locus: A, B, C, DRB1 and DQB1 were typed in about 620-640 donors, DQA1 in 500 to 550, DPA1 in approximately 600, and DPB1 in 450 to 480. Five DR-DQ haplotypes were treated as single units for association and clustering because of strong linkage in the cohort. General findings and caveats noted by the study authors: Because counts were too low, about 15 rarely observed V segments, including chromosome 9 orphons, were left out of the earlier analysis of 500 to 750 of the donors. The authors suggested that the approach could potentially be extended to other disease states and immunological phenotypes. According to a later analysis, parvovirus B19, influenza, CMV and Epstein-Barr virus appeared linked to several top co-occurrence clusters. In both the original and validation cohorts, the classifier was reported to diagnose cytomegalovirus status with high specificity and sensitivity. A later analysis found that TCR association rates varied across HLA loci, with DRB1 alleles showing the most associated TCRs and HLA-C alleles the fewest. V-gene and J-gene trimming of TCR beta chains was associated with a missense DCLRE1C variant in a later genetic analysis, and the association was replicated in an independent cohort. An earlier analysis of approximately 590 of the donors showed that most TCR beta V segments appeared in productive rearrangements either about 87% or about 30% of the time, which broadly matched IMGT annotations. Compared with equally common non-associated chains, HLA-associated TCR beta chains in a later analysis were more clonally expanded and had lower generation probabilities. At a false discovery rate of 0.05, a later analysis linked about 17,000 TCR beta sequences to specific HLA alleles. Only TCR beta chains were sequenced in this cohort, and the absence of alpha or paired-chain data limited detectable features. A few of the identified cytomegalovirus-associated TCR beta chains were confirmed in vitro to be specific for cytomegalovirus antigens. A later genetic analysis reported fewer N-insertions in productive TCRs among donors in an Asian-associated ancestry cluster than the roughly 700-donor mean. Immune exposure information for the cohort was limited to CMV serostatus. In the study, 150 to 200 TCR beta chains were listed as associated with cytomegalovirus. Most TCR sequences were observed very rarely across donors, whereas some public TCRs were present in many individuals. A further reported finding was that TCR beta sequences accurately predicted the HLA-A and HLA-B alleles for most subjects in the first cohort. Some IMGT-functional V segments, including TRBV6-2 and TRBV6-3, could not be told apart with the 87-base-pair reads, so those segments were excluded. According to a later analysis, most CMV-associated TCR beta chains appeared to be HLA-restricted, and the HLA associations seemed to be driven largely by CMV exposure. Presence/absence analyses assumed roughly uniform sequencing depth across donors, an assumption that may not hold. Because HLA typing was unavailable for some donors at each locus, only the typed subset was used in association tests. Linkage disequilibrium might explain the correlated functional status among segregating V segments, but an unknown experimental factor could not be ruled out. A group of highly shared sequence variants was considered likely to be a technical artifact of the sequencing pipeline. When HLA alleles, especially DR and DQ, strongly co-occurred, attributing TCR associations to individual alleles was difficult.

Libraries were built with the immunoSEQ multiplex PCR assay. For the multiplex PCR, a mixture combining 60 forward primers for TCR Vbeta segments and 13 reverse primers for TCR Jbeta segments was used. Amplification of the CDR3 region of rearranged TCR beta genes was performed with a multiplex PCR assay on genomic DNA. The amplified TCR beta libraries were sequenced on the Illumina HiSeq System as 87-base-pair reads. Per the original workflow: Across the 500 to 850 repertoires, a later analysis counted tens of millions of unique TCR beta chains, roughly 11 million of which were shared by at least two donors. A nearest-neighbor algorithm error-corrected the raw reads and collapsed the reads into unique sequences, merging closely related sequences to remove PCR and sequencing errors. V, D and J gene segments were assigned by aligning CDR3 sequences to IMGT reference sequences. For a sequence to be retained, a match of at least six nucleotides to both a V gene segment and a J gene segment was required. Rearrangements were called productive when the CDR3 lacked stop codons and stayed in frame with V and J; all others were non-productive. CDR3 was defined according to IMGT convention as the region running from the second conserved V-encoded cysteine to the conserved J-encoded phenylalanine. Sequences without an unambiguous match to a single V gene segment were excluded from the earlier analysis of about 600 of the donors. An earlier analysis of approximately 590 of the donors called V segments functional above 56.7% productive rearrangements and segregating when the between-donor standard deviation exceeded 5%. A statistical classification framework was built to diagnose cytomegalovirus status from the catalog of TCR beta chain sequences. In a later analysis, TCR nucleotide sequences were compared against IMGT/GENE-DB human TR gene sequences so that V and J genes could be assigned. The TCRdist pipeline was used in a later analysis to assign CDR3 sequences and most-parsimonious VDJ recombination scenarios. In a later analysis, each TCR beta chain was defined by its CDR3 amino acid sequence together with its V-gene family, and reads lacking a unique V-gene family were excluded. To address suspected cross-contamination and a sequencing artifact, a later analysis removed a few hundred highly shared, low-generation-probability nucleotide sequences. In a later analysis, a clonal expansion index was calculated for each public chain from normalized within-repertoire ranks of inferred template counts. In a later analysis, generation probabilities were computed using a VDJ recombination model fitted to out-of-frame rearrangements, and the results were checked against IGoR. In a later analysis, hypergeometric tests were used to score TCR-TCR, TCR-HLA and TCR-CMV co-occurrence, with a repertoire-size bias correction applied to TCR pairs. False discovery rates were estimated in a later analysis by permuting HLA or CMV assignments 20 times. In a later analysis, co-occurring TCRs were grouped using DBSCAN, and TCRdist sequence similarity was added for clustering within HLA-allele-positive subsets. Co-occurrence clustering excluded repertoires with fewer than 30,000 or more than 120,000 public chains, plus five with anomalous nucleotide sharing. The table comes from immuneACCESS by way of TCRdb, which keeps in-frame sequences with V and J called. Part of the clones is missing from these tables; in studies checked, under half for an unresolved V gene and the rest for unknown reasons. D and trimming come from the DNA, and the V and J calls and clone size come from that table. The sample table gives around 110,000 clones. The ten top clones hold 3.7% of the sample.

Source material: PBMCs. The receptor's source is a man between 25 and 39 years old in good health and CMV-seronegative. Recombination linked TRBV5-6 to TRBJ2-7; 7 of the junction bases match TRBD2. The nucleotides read TGTGCCAGCAGCTTCCCGGGAGGTTTCTACGAGCAGTACTTC. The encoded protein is CASSFPGGFYEQYF.